This passage covers 7 T cell receptor beta chains from one sample sequenced in a study of identical twins. TCRdb reprocessed the 5' RACE reads with MiXCR, giving one entry per CDR3 protein. The data hold 1.5 million to 2 million distinct CDR3 sequences, with less than 40% observed a single time. Material for sequencing was cord blood. The receptor source for this set is a newborn girl in good health.

This clonotype occurred a few times. This chain connects TRBV4-2 to TRBJ2-1; a weak D match, TRBD2 (6 bases). Germline-derived CDR1 and CDR2 are LGHNA and YNFKEQ. The ends were cut back, 1 base at V and 0 bases at J, with 16 bases in the middle. The CDR3 extends over 18 amino acids. The CDR3 sequence is CASSQVMRDWSSYNEQFF. The CDR3 DNA reads as TGTGCCAGCAGCCAAGTTATGCGGGACTGGAGCTCCTACAATGAGCAGTTCTTC.

V gene TRBV5-1 combines with J gene TRBJ2-7; the D is unclear. The germline V and J ends were trimmed by 5 bases and 7 bases, with 10 bases remaining between them. The CDR3 length is 11 residues. The germline V gene has CDR1 SGHRS and CDR2 YFSETQ. CDR3 in amino acids: CASSRANEQYF. The DNA of the CDR3 is TGCGCCAGCAGTAGGGCCAATGAGCAGTACTTC. The full variable domain, with the rest looked up from reference TRBV5-1 and TRBJ2-7, is KAGVTQTPRYLIKTRGQQVTLSCSPISGHRSVSWYQQTPGQGLQFLFEYFSETQRNKGNFPGRFSGRQFSNSRSEMNVSTLELGDSALYLCASSRANEQYFGPGTRLTVT.

This clonotype has only a few counts. The chain employs TRBV12-3 or TRBV12-4 and TRBJ2-7; TRBD1 matches at 10 bases. CDR3 length: 13 amino acids. The V gene end was trimmed by 10 bases and the J gene end by 3 bases; junction bases not matched to a gene: 6. CDR3 coding DNA: TGTGCCACCTGCCGGGACAGGGGCTACGAGCAGTACTTC. It encodes CATCRDRGYEQYF.

This chain connects TRBV9 to TRBJ1-1; D might be TRBD1 (6 bases). The CDR3 has 18 amino acids. CDR1 is SGDLS, CDR2 YYNGEE, per germline. The V gene lost 3 bases and the J gene lost 1 base, with 22 bases spanning the gap. The CDR3 DNA reads as TGTGCCAGCAGCGCCCATTTCGGACAGCTAAGGGGGAACACTGAAGCTTTCTTT. Amino acids: CASSAHFGQLRGNTEAFF.

The sample holds a few counts of this clonotype. This chain links TRBV20-1 with TRBJ2-5; no reliable D call. The CDR3 is made up of 14 amino acids. V lost 6 bases to trimming and J lost 2 bases, with 16 bases between them. Looked up from germline, CDR1 is DFQATT and CDR2 is SNEGSKA (reference sequence). DNA for the CDR3: TGCAGTGCCCCGGAATGGGTTGGTCAAGAGACCCAGTACTTC. Amino acid sequence: CSAPEWVGQETQYF.

This rearrangement joins TRBV5-1 to TRBJ2-3, with no clear D. The CDR3 is made up of 14 amino acids. Germline loops: CDR1 SGHRS, CDR2 YFSETQ. Trimming took off 0 bases at V and 4 bases at J, with 9 bases between the two ends. The CDR3 loop is CASSLEGFADTQYF. CDR3 nucleotide sequence: TGCGCCAGCAGCTTGGAGGGCTTTGCAGATACGCAGTATTTT.

V gene TRBV10-3 combines with J gene TRBJ2-1, with D tentatively TRBD2 (6 bases). The CDR3 runs to 15 residues. V was cut by 4 bases and J by 8 bases, with 18 bases left in between. The germline V gene encodes CDR1 ENHRY and CDR2 SYGVKD. The CDR3 region is CAISASEVPGDEQFF. CDR3 in DNA: TGTGCCATCAGTGCTAGCGAGGTCCCGGGTGATGAGCAGTTCTTC.